This T cell receptor (beta chain) was sequenced for a study of shared clonotypes between healthy human individuals. The CDR3 loop spans 10 amino acids. Trimming removed 5 bases at V and 6 bases at J, with 7 bases between. Per the germline V gene, CDR1 is SQVTM and CDR2 is ANQGSEA. Repertoires were generated with immunoSEQ multiplex PCR, while TCRdb's copy carries only in-frame clones and drops some. The data show a few million clones, under 95% seen once. The chain employs TRBV29-1 and TRBJ1-2; unclear D gene. This clonotype was obtained from a man aged 18 to 29 in good health. Some clones in this sample may be carry-over from other donors' samples. Input material: naive CD4+ T cells from PBMCs. Subset here: CD45RA+ positively selected. The CDR3 protein is CSVNGDGYTF. In nucleotides, the CDR3 is TGCAGCGTTAATGGGGATGGCTACACCTTC.